This T cell receptor beta chain was identified in a study of blood T cells in healthy people across ages. A remark on this clonotype: Germline is not matched at one junction end, which may reflect a read error.

Using a J-beta primer mix together with a sample-barcoded 5' primer, a second PCR was run for about 6 to 11 cycles. MiXCR was run by TCRdb on the 5' RACE reads, yielding one entry per CDR3 protein. The table lists fewer than 700,000 distinct CDR3 sequences, roughly two fifths of them singletons, with about 32% in the top ten. The CDR3 is made up of 15 amino acids. Germline assignment: CDR1 SGHTA and CDR2 FQGNSA. This sequence originates from a man older than 75 in good health. Source material: blood. This sequence joins TRBV7-2 and TRBJ2-1; 7 nucleotides align to TRBD2. CDR3 nucleotides: TGTGCCAGCAGCTTAGCGGGACTAATATACAATGAGCGGTTCTTC. Translating gives CASSLAGLIYNERFF.